Described below is a single TCR beta chain sequence and its context. Its cognate antigen is unknown. CDR1 is SGDLS and CDR2 is YYNGEE in the germline V gene. This CDR3 is 14 amino acids long. The V and J ends lost 0 bases and 4 bases respectively, with 7 bases between them. Using its own MiXCR run on the 5' RACE reads, TCRdb lists one record per CDR3 protein. Found here are around 300,000 distinct CDR3 sequences, over 10% of them singletons; the top ten hold roughly a fifth. The data were obtained in a study of T-cell memory formation after mild COVID-19. Study outcomes and limitations: For contracting clones, CD4+ ones sat mainly in CM and EM, CD8+ in EMRA. Cross-reactive memory apparently joined, as some responding clones appeared in pre-infection memory.

This sequence originates from a man younger than 35 who had mild COVID-19 (a few samples of this study predate the infection). Cell type and time point are not known. Sample: PBMCs or a T cell subset sorted from them (not recorded which). The V and J genes are TRBV9 and TRBJ2-2; the D is unclear. The CDR3 coding sequence is TGTGCCAGCAGCGTAGGGGTTTCCACCGGGGAGCTGTTTTTT. Its translation: CASSVGVSTGELFF.